A single sample is the source of the 9 T cell receptor beta chains below, sequenced in a study of blood T cell repertoires in COVID-19. Some clones are missing from TCRdb's copy, which holds only in-frame ones; the method was immunoSEQ multiplex PCR. The sample has around 270,000 clones, roughly 86% seen once. Input material: peripheral blood. The receptor set was obtained from a man aged 40-49 years who had recovered from COVID-19.

This sequence joins TRBV7-9 and TRBJ2-1, with 13 bases matching TRBD2. CDR1 and CDR2 (germline): SEHNR, FQNEAQ (reference sequence). V shed 3 bases and J 2 bases; nucleotides not matched to a gene: 1. The CDR3 sequence is 16 residues long. In nucleotides, the CDR3 is TGTGCCAGCAGCTTCACTAGCGGGGGGGCCTACAATGAGCAGTTCTTC. Its translation: CASSFTSGGAYNEQFF.

The genes are TRBV7-2 and TRBJ2-7, with TRBD1 as a possible D gene (5 bases). The germline gives CDR1 SGHTA, CDR2 FQGNSA. V was cut by 4 bases and J by 3 bases, with 13 bases left in between. This CDR3 contains 14 residues. The CDR3 nucleotides are TGTGCCAGCAGCTCCGCAATTGGACACTACGAGCAGTACTTC. It is translated as CASSSAIGHYEQYF.

The V and J genes are TRBV12-3 or TRBV12-4 and TRBJ2-3; no clear D gene. V dropped 6 bases and J dropped 0 bases, with 4 bases sitting between them. This CDR3 is built from 12 residues. CDR3 in amino acids: CASRTSTDTQYF. In nucleotides, the CDR3 is TGTGCCAGCAGGACTAGCACAGATACGCAGTATTTT.

V usage is TRBV27 and J usage is TRBJ2-1; the match to TRBD2 covers 8 bases. Germline V gene data show CDR1 as MNHEY and CDR2 as SMNVEV (reference sequence). This CDR3 contains 15 residues. V shed 10 bases, J shed 7 bases, and the junction held 15 bases outside the gene matches. The CDR3 sequence: CATQGSGGPGNEQFF. CDR3 DNA sequence: TGTGCCACCCAGGGGTCGGGAGGGCCAGGGAATGAGCAGTTCTTC.

V usage is TRBV5-1 and J usage is TRBJ1-2; 8 positions agree with TRBD1. J was trimmed by 5 bases and V by 4 bases; bases with no gene match: 7. Per the germline V gene, CDR1 is SGHRS and CDR2 is YFSETQ. The CDR3 spans 14 residues. CDR3 residues: CASSQYGQGYGYTF. The CDR3 DNA is TGCGCCAGCAGCCAATACGGACAGGGATATGGCTACACCTTC.

The CDR3 spells CASSRTGTNYGYTF. CDR3 bases: TGTGCCAGCAGTCGGACAGGCACTAACTATGGCTACACCTTC. The rearrangement joins TRBV6-2 or TRBV6-3 to TRBJ1-2, with 7 bases aligning to TRBD1. The CDR3 has 14 amino acids. CDR1 and CDR2 from the germline V gene are MNHEY and SVGEGT. Trimming cost V 5 bases and J 0 bases; bases outside gene matches: 3.

This chain joins TRBV6-2 or TRBV6-3 and TRBJ2-7; D perhaps matches TRBD1 (7 bases). V lost 6 bases, J lost 3 bases, and 18 bases lay in between. The length of the CDR3 is 15 residues. Germline CDR1 reads MNHEY; CDR2 reads SVGEGT. CDR3 in DNA: TGTGCCAGCAGCCGGAGGGGGGACAGAGACTACGAGCAGTACTTC. It is translated as CASSRRGDRDYEQYF.

This rearrangement joins TRBV6-6 to TRBJ1-2; the match to TRBD1 covers 7 bases. Germline CDR1 is MNHNY and CDR2 is SVGAGI (reference sequence). This CDR3 region has 16 residues. J was trimmed by 2 bases and V by 0 bases; bases with no gene match: 6. The CDR3 sequence is CASSYSGDRTNYGYTF. CDR3 DNA: TGTGCCAGCAGTTACTCGGGGGACAGAACGAACTATGGCTACACCTTC.

This clone came up once. The rearrangement uses TRBV19 and TRBJ1-1, with D perhaps matching TRBD1 (5 bases). V lost 2 bases and J lost 4, with 11 bases in between. The CDR3 has 14 amino acids. Germline CDR1 LNHDA, CDR2 SQIVND (reference sequence). CDR3 amino acids: CASSIRGSGTEAFF. The CDR3 nucleotides read TGTGCCAGTAGTATACGGGGGTCGGGCACTGAAGCTTTCTTT.